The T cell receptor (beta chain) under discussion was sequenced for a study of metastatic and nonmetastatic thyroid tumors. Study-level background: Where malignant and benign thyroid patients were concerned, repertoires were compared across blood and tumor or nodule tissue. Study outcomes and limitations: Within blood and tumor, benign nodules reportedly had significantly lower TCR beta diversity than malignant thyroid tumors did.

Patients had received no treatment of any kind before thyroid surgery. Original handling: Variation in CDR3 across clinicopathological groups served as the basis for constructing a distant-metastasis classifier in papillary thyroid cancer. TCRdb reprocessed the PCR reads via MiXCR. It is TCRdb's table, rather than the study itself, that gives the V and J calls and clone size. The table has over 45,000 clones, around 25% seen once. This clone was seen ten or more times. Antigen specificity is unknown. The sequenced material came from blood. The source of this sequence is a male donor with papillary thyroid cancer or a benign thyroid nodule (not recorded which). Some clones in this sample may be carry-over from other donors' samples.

DNA for the CDR3: TGTGCCAGCAGAGAAGAGACCCAGTACTTC. It is translated as CASREETQYF. The chain is built from TRBV25-1 and TRBJ2-5; no clear D. Trimming cost V 6 bases and J 3 bases, with 2 bases left between them. The CDR3 has 10 amino acids. From germline, CDR1 is MGHDK and CDR2 SYGVNS.